This T cell receptor (beta chain) was identified during a study of blood T cells in healthy people across ages. General study findings and limits: Any changes in expanded clonotypes were possibly confounded, as donor CMV status remained unknown.

Comments on this clonotype: The antigen is not known. No conserved phenylalanine or tryptophan is present at the end of the CDR3, so a read error is the likely explanation.

Next came a second PCR, run for about 7 to 12 cycles, which used a sample-barcoded 5' primer along with a J-beta primer mix. Each of the samples gave a minimum of 3 million paired-end reads that contained CDR3. Using its own MiXCR run on the 5' RACE reads, TCRdb lists one record per CDR3 protein. The profile shows hundreds of thousands of distinct CDR3 sequences, about 30% of them singletons. Trimming took 4 bases from V and 2 from J; bases not matched to a gene: 10. The CDR3 consists of 17 residues. CDR1 is ENHRY, CDR2 SYGVKD, per germline. This clonotype originated in a woman aged 80 or over in good health. This chain joins TRBV10-3 and TRBJ2-7, with 11 bases aligning to TRBD2. The material sequenced was blood. CDR3 sequence reads: CAISALAGGPGTYEQYL. The CDR3 coding sequence is TGTGCCATCAGTGCGCTAGCGGGGGGCCCCGGCACCTACGAGCAGTACCTC.